This T cell receptor (beta chain) derives from a study of a mutant IDH1 vaccine in newly diagnosed glioma. Study-wide context: Patients got their first vaccination 4-6 weeks after radiotherapy alone, or with temozolomide cycles. Antecedent treatment encompassed radiotherapy, temozolomide, or their combination; the majority received both.

This clone occurred once. As yet, its antigen is unknown. Repertoires were generated with immunoSEQ multiplex PCR, while TCRdb's copy carries only in-frame clones and drops some. The repertoire holds 55,000 to 65,000 clones, with approximately 81% as singletons. The time point denotes: week 35, safety follow-up. Vaccination comprised doses that each held 300 ug of mutant IDH1 20-mer peptide, plus topical imiquimod. This CDR3 has 17 residues. V shed 2 bases, J shed 4 bases, and the junction held 10 bases outside the gene matches. Germline V CDR1 and CDR2: SGDLS, YYNGEE. The sequenced sample was PBMCs, obtained from a glioma patient whose treatment included an IDH1 peptide vaccine. The TCR was taken from a young man with glioma. The gene calls are TRBV9 and TRBJ2-2; TRBD2 aligns across 8 bases. The CDR3 DNA follows: TGTGCCAGCAGCGTTTCCTCCGGGACTAGGGGCACCGGGGAGCTGTTTTTT. This gives the protein CASSVSSGTRGTGELFF.